The TCR beta chain under discussion was sequenced for a study of T cell repertoires in cytomegalovirus infection. Overall study findings and caveats: Across the ex vivo response, the dominant clonotypes were HLA-C-restricted CMV-specific TCR beta clonotypes.

A single record per CDR3 protein comes from TCRdb applying MiXCR to the reads. The table records some 300,000 distinct CDR3 sequences, around 10% of them present only once. This clonotype was counted many times. Its antigen is not known. V was trimmed by 1 base and J by 0 bases, leaving 13 bases between them. Germline loops: CDR1 SGHVS, CDR2 FNYEAQ. This CDR3 is 17 amino acids long. Sequencing was done on a sample of PBMCs. This TCR was sampled from a human donor in good health (CMV status not recorded). Some clones in this sample may be carry-over from other donors' samples. The chain employs TRBV7-6 and TRBJ1-5; maybe TRBD1 (5 bases). This chain's CDR3 is CASSLEGSGISNQPQHF. The CDR3 DNA reads TGTGCCAGCAGCTTAGAGGGTTCAGGGATTAGCAATCAGCCCCAGCATTTT.